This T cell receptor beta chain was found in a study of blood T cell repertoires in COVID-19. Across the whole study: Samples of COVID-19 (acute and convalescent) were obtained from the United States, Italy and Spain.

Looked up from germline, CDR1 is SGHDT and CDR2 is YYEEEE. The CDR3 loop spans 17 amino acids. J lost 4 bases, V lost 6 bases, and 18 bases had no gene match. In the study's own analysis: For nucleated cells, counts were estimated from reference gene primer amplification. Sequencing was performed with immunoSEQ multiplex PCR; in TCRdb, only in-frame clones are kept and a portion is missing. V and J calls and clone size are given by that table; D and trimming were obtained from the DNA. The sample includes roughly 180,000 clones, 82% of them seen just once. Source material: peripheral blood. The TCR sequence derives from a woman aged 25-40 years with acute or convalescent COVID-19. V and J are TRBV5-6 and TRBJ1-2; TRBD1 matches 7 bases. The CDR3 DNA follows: TGTGCCAGCACCCCTTTAGGGTCGGGACAGATAGCCTATGGCTACACCTTC. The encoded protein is CASTPLGSGQIAYGYTF.